This TCR beta chain stems from a study of control samples from healthy donors and cancer patients. The CDR3 spans 11 residues. Looked up from germline, CDR1 is MDHEN and CDR2 is SYDVKM. The V end was cut by 2 bases, the J end by 7 bases, with 3 bases between. The protocol was immunoSEQ multiplex PCR, while the TCRdb copy is restricted to in-frame clones and leaves out a portion. The data hold approximately 100,000 clones, with 80% to 90% observed a single time. Sequenced sample: blood. This TCR was recovered from a man younger than 40 in good health. J is TRBJ2-1 and V is TRBV28; D is uncertain. CDR3 in amino acids: CASSLRNEQFF. In DNA form, the CDR3 reads TGTGCCAGCAGTTTACGTAATGAGCAGTTCTTC.